This T cell receptor (beta chain) came from a study of identical twins. A note on this clonotype: Its antigen remains unknown.

The ends lost 7 bases at V and 6 bases at J; junction bases unmatched: 4. This CDR3 comprises 11 residues. The germline V gene encodes CDR1 SQVTM and CDR2 ANQGSEA. A single record per CDR3 protein comes from TCRdb applying MiXCR to the 5' RACE reads. The sample shows some 1,700,000 distinct CDR3 sequences, about 32% of them seen only once. Study results and caveats: Weaker excess sharing between twins was seen in beta out-of-frame sequences.

The sequence came from a newborn girl in good health. The material sequenced was cord blood. The chain is built from TRBV29-1 and TRBJ2-3, with 7 bases matching TRBD1. The CDR3 is CSADRDDTQYF. The CDR3, as DNA: TGCAGCGCCGACAGGGACGATACGCAGTATTTT.